This T cell receptor beta chain was obtained from a study of blood T cell repertoires in COVID-19 (dated by TCRdb to about 2020). For the study in its entirety: The collaborator samples originated in the United States, Italy and Spain and spanned the acute and convalescent phases of COVID-19. Where available, HLA class I and class II types were taken from metadata supplied by the sample provider and were not determined by assay-based typing. The dataset comprised deeply sampled blood TCRbeta repertoires from subjects exposed to, actively infected with, or recovered from COVID-19. Nearly every sample came with metadata listing a de-identified subject ID, COVID-19 status, age in years and sex. The repertoires were released in a freely available public database intended as a resource for research on the immune response to SARS-CoV-2. The samples were drawn from two sources: the first 160 participants of the ongoing ImmuneRACE study, and 1,200 or so subjects contributed by 6 global collaborators. The material from the prospective study consisted of cDNA or gDNA derived from T cells, B-cell-depleted T cells, or PBMCs.

TCRbeta CDR3 regions were amplified from genomic DNA by means of the immunoSEQ Assay, a bias-controlled multiplex PCR. The authors' analysis ran thus. The number of nucleated cells in each sample was estimated by amplification of reference gene primers within the assay. To quantify the absolute abundance of each unique TCRbeta CDR3 rearrangement, sequence reads were collapsed and filtered. Productive Simpson clonality was computed per sample as the square root of Simpson's diversity index over productive rearrangements. The table was pulled from immuneACCESS by TCRdb, which kept in-frame rearrangements only. Such tables lose some clones; where checked, under half of the loss comes from unresolved V genes, and the rest has no known cause. V and J calls and clone size come straight from that table; D and trimming were deduced from the DNA. Counted in this sample were 350,000 or so clones; 80% to 90% of them appeared once. The top ten constitute less than 11% of the sample.

V is cut back by 4 bases and J by 2 bases, with 10 bases in the junction unmatched. CDR1 and CDR2 are read off the germline V gene as SGHDN and FVKESK. The CDR3 measures 17 amino acids from cysteine to phenylalanine. Here the CDR3 DNA is all that survives: 51 bases in frame from base 1. In Seattle, one collaborating source enrolled patients while the infection was active and tracked those patients longitudinally over the course of disease. The collaborating institutions used their own protocols to collect whole blood in K2EDTA tubes. Collaborator samples were shipped for TCRbeta analysis as frozen whole blood, isolated PBMCs, or DNA extracted from either sample type. What the study reported, not specific to this receptor: How much clinical and demographic metadata was included differed by source and by participant, and the metadata was provided uncurated.

About this clone itself: Its antigen remains undetermined. Base quality data are lacking; no much larger clone is found one base away.

Source material: peripheral blood. This TCR derives from a woman aged 25 to 39 with COVID-19, enrolled during active disease. The chain is made from TRBV14 and TRBJ2-5; TRBD2 matches 10 bases in the middle. The DNA is TGTGCCAGCAGCCCCCCCAGCGGGAGGGTTCGGCAAGAGACCCAGTACTTC. Its protein product is CASSPPSGRVRQETQYF.